Presented here are 6 T cell receptor beta chains from one specimen sequenced in a study of molecular identifiers for immune sequencing clone quantification (dated by TCRdb to the late 2010s). The library was obtained by PCR. TCRdb lists the instrument as NextSeq 500. The public reads were quality trimmed at Q25 with fastp and then assembled into clones with MiXCR by TCRdb, keeping productive beta chains. Entries are consolidated by CDR3 protein sequence, retaining the most common genes and DNA. The sample table records some 94,000 distinct CDR3 sequences; around 27% of these occur just once. About 0.73% of the sample is held by the ten biggest clonotypes. The sample was naive CD8+ T cells from blood, with Jurkat cell RNA spiked in. Interpreted using the paper, the cell subset or site label stands for: FACS-sorted CD8+CD4-CCR7+CD45RA+ naive T cells. The receptor source for this set is a human donor in good health. Some libraries in this study had Jurkat cell RNA spiked in.

This clonotype was seen repeatedly, ten times or more. The chain joins TRBV19 to TRBJ2-7, with 7 bases lining up with TRBD1. With 5 bases clipped from V and 2 bases from J, the junction kept 3 bases outside the gene matches. The V gene's germline CDR1 is LNHDA and CDR2 SQIVND (reference sequence). This CDR3 region has 13 residues. CDR3 bases: TGTGCCAGTAGTTCACAGGGGCCCTACGAGCAGTACTTC. Translated: CASSSQGPYEQYF.

A note on this clonotype: The conserved final phenylalanine or tryptophan is absent from the CDR3, which likely points to a read error. V gene TRBV27 combines with J gene TRBJ2-5, with D tentatively TRBD1 (5 bases). V gave up 3 bases and J gave up 5 bases, with 13 bases separating them. CDR1 and CDR2 from the germline V gene are MNHEY and SMNVEV (reference sequence). The CDR3 extends over 14 amino acids. CDR3 sequence: CASSFVGARETQYV. CDR3 nucleotides: TGTGCCAGCAGTTTTGTAGGGGCGCGGGAGACCCAGTACGTC.

This clonotype was seen ten or more times. The V gene is TRBV7-9, the J gene TRBJ1-5, with D perhaps matching TRBD1 (6 bases). The V gene lost 3 bases and the J gene lost 1 base, with 10 bases spanning the gap. Germline V CDR1 and CDR2: SEHNR, FQNEAQ (reference sequence). The CDR3 covers 15 residues. CDR3 protein: CASSFGGASNQPQHF. The CDR3 coding sequence is TGTGCCAGCAGCTTTGGGGGGGCAAGCAATCAGCCCCAGCATTTT.

This clonotype was observed at least ten times. The rearrangement uses TRBV15 and TRBJ2-5; D perhaps matches TRBD1 (5 bases). V was pared by 2 bases and J by 1 base, with 5 bases between. The CDR3 totals 13 residues. From germline, CDR1 is LNHNV and CDR2 YYDKDF (reference sequence). This CDR3 reads CATSRRGQETQYF. The DNA for the CDR3 is TGTGCCACCAGCAGAAGGGGCCAAGAGACCCAGTACTTC.

This clonotype was detected ten times or more. The rearrangement uses TRBV7-9 and TRBJ2-3, with 8 bases that match TRBD2. The CDR3 loop spans 16 amino acids. Per the germline V gene, CDR1 is SEHNR and CDR2 is FQNEAQ (reference sequence). Trimming removed 5 bases from V and 6 bases from J; junction bases left unmatched: 13. CDR3 sequence (DNA): TGTGCCAGCAGCCCGCCGACTAGCGAGATCAGCGATACGCAGTATTTT. Its translation: CASSPPTSEISDTQYF.

This clonotype was observed at least ten times. V is TRBV9 and J is TRBJ1-1; unclear D gene. CDR1 SGDLS and CDR2 YYNGEE come from the germline V gene. The CDR3 runs 12 residues. V lost 3 bases and J lost 0, with 3 bases in between. CDR3 bases: TGTGCCAGCAGCGCATTGAACACTGAAGCTTTCTTT. Translation gives CASSALNTEAFF.